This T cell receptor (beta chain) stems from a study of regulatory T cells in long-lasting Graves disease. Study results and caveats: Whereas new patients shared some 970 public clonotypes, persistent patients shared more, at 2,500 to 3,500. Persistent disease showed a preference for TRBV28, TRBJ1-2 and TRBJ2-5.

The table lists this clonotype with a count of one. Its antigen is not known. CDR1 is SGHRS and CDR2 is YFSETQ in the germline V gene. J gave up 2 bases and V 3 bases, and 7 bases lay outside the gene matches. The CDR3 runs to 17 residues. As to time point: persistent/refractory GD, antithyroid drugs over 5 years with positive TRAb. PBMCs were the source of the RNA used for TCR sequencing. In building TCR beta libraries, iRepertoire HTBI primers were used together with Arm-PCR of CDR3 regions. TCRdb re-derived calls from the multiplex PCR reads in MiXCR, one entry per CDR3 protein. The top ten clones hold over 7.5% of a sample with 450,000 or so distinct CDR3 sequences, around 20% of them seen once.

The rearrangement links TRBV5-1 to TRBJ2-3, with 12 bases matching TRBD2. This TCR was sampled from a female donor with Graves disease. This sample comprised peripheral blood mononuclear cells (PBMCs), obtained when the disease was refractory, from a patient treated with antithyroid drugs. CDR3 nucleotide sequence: TGCGCCAGCAGCTCGGGACTAGCGGGTATTTTCACAGATACGCAGTATTTT. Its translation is CASSSGLAGIFTDTQYF.